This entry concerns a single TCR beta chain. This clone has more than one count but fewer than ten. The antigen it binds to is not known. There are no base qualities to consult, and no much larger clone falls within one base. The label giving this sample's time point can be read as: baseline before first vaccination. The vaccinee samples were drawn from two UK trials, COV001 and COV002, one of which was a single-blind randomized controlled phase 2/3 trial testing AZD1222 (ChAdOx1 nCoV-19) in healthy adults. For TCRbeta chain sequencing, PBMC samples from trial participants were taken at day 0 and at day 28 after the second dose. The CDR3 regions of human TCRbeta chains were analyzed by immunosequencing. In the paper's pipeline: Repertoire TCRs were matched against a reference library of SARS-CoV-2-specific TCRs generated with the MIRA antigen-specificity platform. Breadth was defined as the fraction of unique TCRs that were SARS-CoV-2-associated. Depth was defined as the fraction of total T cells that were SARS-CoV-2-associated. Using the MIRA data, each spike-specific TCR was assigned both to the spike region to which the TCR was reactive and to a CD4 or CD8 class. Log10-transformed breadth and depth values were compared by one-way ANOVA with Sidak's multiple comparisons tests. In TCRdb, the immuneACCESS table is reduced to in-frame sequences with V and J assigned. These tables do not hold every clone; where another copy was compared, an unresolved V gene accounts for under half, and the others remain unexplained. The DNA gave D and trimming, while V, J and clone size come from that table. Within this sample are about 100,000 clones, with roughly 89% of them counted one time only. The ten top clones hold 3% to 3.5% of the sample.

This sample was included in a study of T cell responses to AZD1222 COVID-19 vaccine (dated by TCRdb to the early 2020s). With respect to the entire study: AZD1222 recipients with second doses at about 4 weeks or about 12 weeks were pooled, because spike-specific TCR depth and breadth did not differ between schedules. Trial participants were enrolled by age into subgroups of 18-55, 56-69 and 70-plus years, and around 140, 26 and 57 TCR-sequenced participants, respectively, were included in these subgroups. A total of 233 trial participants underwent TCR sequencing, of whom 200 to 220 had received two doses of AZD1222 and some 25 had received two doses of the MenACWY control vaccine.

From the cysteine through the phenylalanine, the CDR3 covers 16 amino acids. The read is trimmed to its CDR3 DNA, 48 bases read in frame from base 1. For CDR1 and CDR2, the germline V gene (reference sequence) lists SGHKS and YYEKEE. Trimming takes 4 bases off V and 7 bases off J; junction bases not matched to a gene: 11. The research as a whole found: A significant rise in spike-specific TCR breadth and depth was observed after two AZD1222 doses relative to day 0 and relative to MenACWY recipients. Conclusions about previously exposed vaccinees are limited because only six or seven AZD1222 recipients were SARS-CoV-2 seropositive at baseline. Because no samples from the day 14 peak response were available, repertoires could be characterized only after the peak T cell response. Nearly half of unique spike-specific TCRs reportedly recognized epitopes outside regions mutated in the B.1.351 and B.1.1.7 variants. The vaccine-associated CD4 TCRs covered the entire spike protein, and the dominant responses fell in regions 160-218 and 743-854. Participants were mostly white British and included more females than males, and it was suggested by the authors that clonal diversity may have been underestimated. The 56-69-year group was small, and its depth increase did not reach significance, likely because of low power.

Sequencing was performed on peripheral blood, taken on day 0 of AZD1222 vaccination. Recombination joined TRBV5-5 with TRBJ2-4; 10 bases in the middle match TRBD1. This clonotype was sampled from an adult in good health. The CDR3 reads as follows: CASSELGTGVLNIQYF. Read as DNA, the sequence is TGTGCCAGCAGCGAACTAGGGACAGGGGTGTTGAACATTCAGTACTTC. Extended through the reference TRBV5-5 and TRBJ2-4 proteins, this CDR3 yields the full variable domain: DAGVTQSPTHLIKTRGQQVTLRCSPISGHKSVSWYQQVLGQGPQFIFQYYEKEERGRGNFPDRFSARQFPNYSSELNVNALLLGDSALYLCASSELGTGVLNIQYFGAGTRLSVL.